This T cell receptor (beta chain) appears in the sequencing data of a study of blood T cell repertoires in COVID-19. The overall study: Acute-phase and convalescent COVID-19 samples originated in the United States, Italy and Spain.

Individuals drawn from under 30 US areas were roughly 18 to 95 years old. Clinical history as reported by participants underpinned cohort assignment. In the 2 weeks before study entry, exposed participants met a COVID-19 case, which was PCR-confirmed or clinician-diagnosed. Using immunoSEQ multiplex PCR, the repertoire was profiled, and TCRdb retains in-frame clones only, with some absent. Here the sample spans roughly 180,000 clones, about 80% being singletons. The material sequenced was PBMCs or T cells enriched from blood (not recorded which). The receptor's source is a man aged 55 to 70 who had been exposed to COVID-19.

CDR3 coding DNA: TGTGCCAGCAGCTTAGCAGCGGGAGGGAACACCGGGGAGCTGTTTTTT. As protein: CASSLAAGGNTGELFF. The V and J genes are TRBV7-2 and TRBJ2-2; 9 nucleotides match TRBD2. The CDR3 loop spans 16 amino acids. With V trimmed by 0 bases and J by 1 base, 0 bases remained unmatched. CDR1 is SGHTA and CDR2 is FQGNSA in the germline V gene.